These 2 T cell receptor beta chains were sequenced from one sample in a study of cytomegalovirus exposure and HLA in healthy donors (dated by TCRdb to 2016 to 2017). The library was generated by the immunoSEQ multiplex PCR assay. For the multiplex PCR, a mixture combining 60 forward primers for TCR Vbeta segments and 13 reverse primers for TCR Jbeta segments was used. TCRdb mirrors the immuneACCESS table, restricted to in-frame sequences. Some clones are absent from its copies; in checked studies, under half trace to an unresolved V gene, and the reason for the others is unknown. The sample table holds 250,000 or so clones, of which about 90% were seen once. The top ten hold 1.5% to 2% of the sample. The sample taken for sequencing was PBMCs. The origin of the receptors is a girl aged 2 to 9 in good health and CMV-seronegative.

The chain links TRBV5-5 to TRBJ2-2, with 7 nucleotides matching TRBD2. Germline trimming cut 1 base from V and 5 bases from J; bases unmatched to any gene: 5. This CDR3 has 15 amino acids. Germline V lookup: CDR1 SGHKS, CDR2 YYEKEE (reference sequence). CDR3 bases: TGTGCCAGCAGCTTGTCCCCTAGCGGTACCGGGGAGCTGTTTTTT. As protein: CASSLSPSGTGELFF.

V and J are TRBV27 and TRBJ2-7; 14 nucleotides match TRBD2. The J segment lost 2 bases and the V segment lost 2 bases, leaving 5 bases of the junction unmatched. CDR3 length: 17 residues. The germline CDR1 and CDR2 sequences are MNHEY and SMNVEV (reference sequence). As DNA, the CDR3 is TGTGCCAGCAGTTTAAGGGGACTAGCGGGGGCCACCTACGAGCAGTACTTC. This codes for CASSLRGLAGATYEQYF.